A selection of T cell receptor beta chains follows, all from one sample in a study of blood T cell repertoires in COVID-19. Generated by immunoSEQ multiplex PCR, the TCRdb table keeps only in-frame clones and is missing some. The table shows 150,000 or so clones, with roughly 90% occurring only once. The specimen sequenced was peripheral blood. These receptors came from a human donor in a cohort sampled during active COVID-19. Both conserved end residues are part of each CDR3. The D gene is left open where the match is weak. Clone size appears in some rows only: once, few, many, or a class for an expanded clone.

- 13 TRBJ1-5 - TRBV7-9 TGTGCCAGCAGCTTAGATAACAGTCAGCCCCAGCATTTT CASSLDNSQPQHF
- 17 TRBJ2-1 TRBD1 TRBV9 TGTGCCAGCAGCCCTCGGGACAGGCGTCAACCCAGCAATGAGCAGTTCTTC CASSPRDRRQPSNEQFF
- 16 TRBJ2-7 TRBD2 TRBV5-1 TGCGCCAGCAGCTTGTATAGGTCTAGCGGGGCGTACGAGCAGTACTTC CASSLYRSSGAYEQYF
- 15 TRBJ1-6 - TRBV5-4 TGTGCCAGCAGCCCTCCTTCGGGGGCCGGGGGGACCCTCCACTTT CASSPPSGAGGTLHF
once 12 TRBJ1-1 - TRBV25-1 TGTGCCAGCAGCCTACAGGGCACTGAAGCTTTCTTT CASSLQGTEAFF
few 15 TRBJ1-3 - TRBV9 TGTGCCAGCAGCGCCGACACTCGCTCTGGAAACACCATATATTTT CASSADTRSGNTIYF
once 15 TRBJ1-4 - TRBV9 TGTGCCAGCAGCCCCGGAGCAGGGGAGGGTGAAAAACTGTTTTTT CASSPGAGEGEKLFF
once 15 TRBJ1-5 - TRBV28 TGTGCCAGCAGTTTGATAGAAACGAGCAATCAGCCCCAGCATTTT CASSLIETSNQPQHF
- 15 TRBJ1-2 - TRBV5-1 TGCGCCAGCAGCTTGGGGCGGGGGCAGGGATATGGCTACACCTTC CASSLGRGQGYGYTF
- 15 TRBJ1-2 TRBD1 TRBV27 TGTGCCAGCAGGGTTAGGACCGGGACAGAGCATGGCTACACCTTC CASRVRTGTEHGYTF
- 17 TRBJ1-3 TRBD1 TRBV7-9 TGTGCCAGCAGCGGATCCGGGACAGGGGGCTTCGGAAACACCATATATTTT CASSGSGTGGFGNTIYF
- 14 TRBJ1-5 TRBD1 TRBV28 TGTGCCAGCAGTCCCAGGGGGACTAATCAGCCCCAGCATTTT CASSPRGTNQPQHF
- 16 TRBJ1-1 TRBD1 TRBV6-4 TGTGCCAGCAGTGACACCGGGACAGGGAGGAACACTGAAGCTTTCTTT CASSDTGTGRNTEAFF
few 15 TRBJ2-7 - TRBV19 TGTGCCAGTAGTAACCGGGACAACGCTATCCACGAGCAGTACTTC CASSNRDNAIHEQYF
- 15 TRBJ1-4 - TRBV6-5 TGTGCCAGCAGTCTTACCCGACAGGTTAATGAAAAACTGTTTTTT CASSLTRQVNEKLFF
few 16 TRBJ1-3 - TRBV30 TGTGCCTGGAGTGTACCGTCCAGGGCGGGGAGAAACACCATATATTTT CAWSVPSRAGRNTIYF
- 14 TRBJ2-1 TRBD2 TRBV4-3 TGCGCCAGCAGCCAATTAACCGGGACTAGCGGCCAGTTCTTC CASSQLTGTSGQFF
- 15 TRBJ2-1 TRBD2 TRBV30 TGTGCCTTTATGCCGGGAGCGGGGGGCCGTACTGAGCAGTTCTTC CAFMPGAGGRTEQFF
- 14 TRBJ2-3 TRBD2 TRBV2 TGTGCCAGCAGTGAAGGGACTAGTCTCAATACGCAGTATTTT CASSEGTSLNTQYF
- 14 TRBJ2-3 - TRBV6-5 TGTGCCAGCAGGGTAGGAGCTAGCACAGATACGCAGTATTTT CASRVGASTDTQYF
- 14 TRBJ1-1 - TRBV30 TGTGCCTGGAGTGTAACTCAGGGTTCCACTGAAGCTTTCTTT CAWSVTQGSTEAFF
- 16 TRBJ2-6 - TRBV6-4 TGTGCCAGCAGTGACCAACCTATCTCTGGGGCCAACGTCCTGACTTTC CASSDQPISGANVLTF
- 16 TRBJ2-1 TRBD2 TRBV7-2 TGTGCCAGCAGCTTAGAACCGCGGGAGGGCCTCAGTGAGCAGTTCTTC CASSLEPREGLSEQFF
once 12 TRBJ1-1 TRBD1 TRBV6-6 TGTGCCACCCAAACAGGGGGGACTGAAGCTTTCTTT CATQTGGTEAFF
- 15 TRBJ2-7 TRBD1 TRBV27 TGTGCCAGCAGTTTCTGGACAGGGTCCGCCTACGAGCAGTACTTC CASSFWTGSAYEQYF
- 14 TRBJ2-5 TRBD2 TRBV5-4 TGTGCCAGCAGCTTCACGGGGGGGGAAGAGACCCAGTACTTC CASSFTGGEETQYF
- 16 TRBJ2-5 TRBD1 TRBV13 TGTGCCAGCAGCTTAGGAGGGACAGGGGGCCGGGAGACCCAGTACTTC CASSLGGTGGRETQYF
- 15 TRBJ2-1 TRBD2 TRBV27 TGTGCCAGCAGTGTTAGCGGGAGTCGGTACAATGAGCAGTTCTTC CASSVSGSRYNEQFF
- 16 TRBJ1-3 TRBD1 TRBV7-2 TGTGCCAGCAGCTTAGCGGGACAGGACTCTGGAAACACCATATATTTT CASSLAGQDSGNTIYF
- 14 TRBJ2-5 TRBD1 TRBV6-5 TGTGCCAGCAGCGACAGGGTTTCTTGGGGGACCCAGTACTTC CASSDRVSWGTQYF
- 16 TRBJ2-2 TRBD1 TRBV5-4 TGTGCCAGCAGCACACAGGGGGCCCCGAACACCGGGGAGCTGTTTTTT CASSTQGAPNTGELFF
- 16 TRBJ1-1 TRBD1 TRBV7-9 TGTGCCAGCAGCTATGGACAGGGGGAGGGAAACACTGAAGCTTTCTTT CASSYGQGEGNTEAFF
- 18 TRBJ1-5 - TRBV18 TGTGCCAGCTCATCACGGGCCCCCAGGGAAGGCGGCAATCAGCCCCAGCATTTT CASSSRAPREGGNQPQHF
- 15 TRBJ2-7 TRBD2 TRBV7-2 TGTGCCAGCAGCTTACGGTCGGGACTAGCCGACGAGCAGTACTTC CASSLRSGLADEQYF
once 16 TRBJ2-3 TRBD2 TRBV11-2 TGTGCCAGCAGCCACCTAGCGGGAACTTCTGCAGATACGCAGTATTTT CASSHLAGTSADTQYF
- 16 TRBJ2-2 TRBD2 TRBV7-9 TGTGCCAGCAGCCGCATTAGCGGGAGTCGCCCCGGGGAGCTGTTTTTT CASSRISGSRPGELFF
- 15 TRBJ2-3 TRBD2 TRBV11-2 TGTGCCAGCAGCACCCAAGGACTAGCGGGTGATACGCAGTATTTT CASSTQGLAGDTQYF
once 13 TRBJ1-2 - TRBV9 TGTGCCAGCAGCCAAGCTCAGGAACGGGGCTACACCTTC CASSQAQERGYTF
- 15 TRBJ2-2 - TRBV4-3 TGCGCCAGCAGAATAGGGCTAGCGCACACCGGGGAGCTGTTTTTT CASRIGLAHTGELFF
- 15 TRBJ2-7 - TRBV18 TGTGCCAGCTCACCCGGAGGGAGGCCTTCCTACGAGCAGTACTTC CASSPGGRPSYEQYF